Listed below are T cell receptor beta chains from one sample, sequenced in a study of T cell responses to AZD1222 COVID-19 vaccine. The repertoire was sequenced with immunoSEQ multiplex PCR; TCRdb's copy has only in-frame clones and lacks some. Of 130,000 to 150,000 clones in the sample, approximately 94% were seen once. The specimen was peripheral blood, collected on day 0 of AZD1222 vaccination. Receptors were obtained from an adult in good health. CDR3s include the opening cysteine and the closing phenylalanine or tryptophan. D genes are given only for firm matches. Size is omitted from some rows. Given values are once, few, many or a class for expanded clones.

J: TRBJ2-3; V: TRBV11-2; size: .; D: .; DNA: TGTGCCAGCAGCTTAGGGGTTCAACTGTCACAGAGGGGGGCAGATACGCAGTATTTT; CDR3: CASSLGVQLSQRGADTQYF
J: TRBJ1-3; V: TRBV6-5; size: .; D: TRBD1; DNA: TGTGCCAGCAGTTACTCGAGACAGGGCAGAAACACCATATATTTT; CDR3: CASSYSRQGRNTIYF
J: TRBJ1-5; V: TRBV10-3; size: .; D: TRBD1; DNA: TGTGCCATCTTTGGTTCGCAGGGGACAGGGGCGTATAGCAATCAGCCCCAGCATTTT; CDR3: CAIFGSQGTGAYSNQPQHF
J: TRBJ2-3; V: TRBV7-3; size: once; D: .; DNA: TGTGCCAGCAGCTTAATGAGCACAGATACGCAGTATTTT; CDR3: CASSLMSTDTQYF
J: TRBJ2-7; V: TRBV7-9; size: .; D: TRBD1; DNA: TGTGCCAGCAGATTTACAGGGGATGACGAGCAGTACTTC; CDR3: CASRFTGDDEQYF
J: TRBJ1-2; V: TRBV16; size: .; D: .; DNA: TGTGCCAGCAGTCCCTACAGATTGAACAGGGAAGTAGTCTATGGCTACACCTTC; CDR3: CASSPYRLNREVVYGYTF
J: TRBJ1-2; V: TRBV19; size: .; D: TRBD1; DNA: TGTGCCAGTAGGAGGGGACAGTTTGGTGGCTACACCTTC; CDR3: CASRRGQFGGYTF
J: TRBJ1-5; V: TRBV6-5; size: .; D: TRBD1; DNA: TGTGCCAGCAGTTACTCCGACAGGGAGGTGAAACCCCAGCATTTT; CDR3: CASSYSDREVKPQHF
J: TRBJ2-1; V: TRBV7-3; size: .; D: .; DNA: TGTGCCAGCAGCGCAGGCGGCAGGGATGGGAATGAGCAATTCTTC; CDR3: CASSAGGRDGNEQFF
J: TRBJ1-1; V: TRBV7-9; size: .; D: .; DNA: TGTGCCAGCCGAAAGACAGCTAACACTGAAGCTTTCTTT; CDR3: CASRKTANTEAFF
J: TRBJ2-7; V: TRBV6-5; size: .; D: .; DNA: TGTGCCAGCAGACCCGGGACGGTGTCCTACGAGCAGTACTTC; CDR3: CASRPGTVSYEQYF
J: TRBJ2-7; V: TRBV6-6; size: .; D: .; DNA: TGTGCCAGCATCGGAACCTACGAGCAGTACTTC; CDR3: CASIGTYEQYF
J: TRBJ1-1; V: TRBV19; size: .; D: TRBD1; DNA: TGTGCCAGTAGTATAGAGGAAGGGGGCAAAGCTTTCTTT; CDR3: CASSIEEGGKAFF
J: TRBJ2-1; V: TRBV7-6; size: .; D: .; DNA: TGTGCCAGCACCCCTCAAACGGGGGACGCCGACAATGAGCAGTTCTTC; CDR3: CASTPQTGDADNEQFF
J: TRBJ1-5; V: TRBV28; size: .; D: TRBD1; DNA: TGTGCCAGCAGTTCGTCAGGGGGCCGTCAGCCCCAGCATTTT; CDR3: CASSSSGGRQPQHF
J: TRBJ1-1; V: TRBV5-1; size: .; D: TRBD1; DNA: TGCGCCAGCAGCTTGGGACAGGGGGCTAAGTCCACTGAAGCTTTCTTT; CDR3: CASSLGQGAKSTEAFF
J: TRBJ2-5; V: TRBV14; size: .; D: .; DNA: TGTGCCAGCAGCTTGCCGGGATTGGATGGGACCCAGTACTTC; CDR3: CASSLPGLDGTQYF
J: TRBJ1-3; V: TRBV5-1; size: .; D: TRBD1; DNA: TGCGCCAGCAGCTCCGGACAGGGGGGAAACACCATATATTTT; CDR3: CASSSGQGGNTIYF